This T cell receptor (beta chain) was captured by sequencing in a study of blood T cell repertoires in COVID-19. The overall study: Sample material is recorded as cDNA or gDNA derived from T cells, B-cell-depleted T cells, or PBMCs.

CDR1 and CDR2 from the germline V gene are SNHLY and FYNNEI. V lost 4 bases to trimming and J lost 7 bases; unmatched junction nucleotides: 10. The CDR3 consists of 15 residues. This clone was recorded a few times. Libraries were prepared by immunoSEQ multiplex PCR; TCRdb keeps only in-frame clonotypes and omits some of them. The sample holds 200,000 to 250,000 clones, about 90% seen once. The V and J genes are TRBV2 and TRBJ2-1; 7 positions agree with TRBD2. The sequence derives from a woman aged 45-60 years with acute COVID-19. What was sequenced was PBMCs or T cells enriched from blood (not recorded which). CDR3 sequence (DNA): TGTGCCAGCAGTGTATCGGCGGGAGTGGGTAATGAGCAGTTCTTC. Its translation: CASSVSAGVGNEQFF.